Sequencing of this T cell receptor beta chain was carried out in a study of cytomegalovirus exposure and HLA in healthy donors. This CDR3 has 14 amino acids. Per the germline V gene, CDR1 is SGDLS and CDR2 is YYNGEE. Trimming removed 0 bases from V and 5 bases from J, with 11 bases in between. The PCR contained 60 Vbeta and 13 Jbeta primers. TCRdb's table, derived via immunoSEQ multiplex PCR, lists solely in-frame clones and lacks some. The sample lists fewer than 120,000 clones, 65% to 85% occurring once. V gene TRBV9 combines with J gene TRBJ2-5; possibly TRBD1 for D (5 bases). The sequence came from a man between 25 and 39 years old in good health and CMV-seropositive. The sample was PBMCs. In nucleotides, the CDR3 is TGTGCCAGCAGCGTAGACTGGGCAGGGGAGACCCAGTACTTC. Encoded protein: CASSVDWAGETQYF.